Reported below is one T cell receptor (beta chain). This record belongs to a study of blood T cell repertoires in COVID-19. CDR1 is SGHTS, CDR2 YDEGEE, per germline. Trimming took 5 bases from V and 7 from J; bases not matched to a gene: 8. This CDR3 spans 14 amino acids. The protocol was immunoSEQ multiplex PCR, while the TCRdb copy is restricted to in-frame clones and leaves out a portion. The sample comprises 150,000 to 200,000 clones, under 90% of which are singletons, and roughly 12% rests with the top ten. Cohorts were determined from participant-reported clinical history. The source is a man aged 50-59 years who had recovered from COVID-19. This chain joins TRBV5-8 and TRBJ1-4, with 7 positions matching TRBD1. Sequencing was performed on PBMCs or T cells enriched from blood (not recorded which). CDR3 DNA: TGTGCCAGCAGTCGCGGGACAGTCGGTGAAAAACTGTTTTTT. Amino acid sequence: CASSRGTVGEKLFF.